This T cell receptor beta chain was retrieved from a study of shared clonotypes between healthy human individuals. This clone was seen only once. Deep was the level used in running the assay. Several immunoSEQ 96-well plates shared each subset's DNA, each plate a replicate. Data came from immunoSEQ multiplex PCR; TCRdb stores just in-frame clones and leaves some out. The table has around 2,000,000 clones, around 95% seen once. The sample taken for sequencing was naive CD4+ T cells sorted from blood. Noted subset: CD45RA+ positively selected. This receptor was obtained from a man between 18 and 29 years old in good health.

Here the CDR3 reads CASSRPGLAGAGEQYF. The CDR3, as DNA: TGTGCCAGCAGCCGTCCTGGACTAGCGGGAGCAGGTGAGCAGTACTTC. J is TRBJ2-7 and V is TRBV14, with 13 bases lining up with TRBD2. Unmatched junction bases numbered 10, after V lost 4 bases and J lost 7 bases. CDR3 length equals 16 residues. The germline V gene encodes CDR1 SGHDN and CDR2 FVKESK. The entire variable domain, with the rest obtained from reference TRBV14 and TRBJ2-7, is as follows: EAGVTQFPSHSVIEKGQTVTLRCDPISGHDNLYWYRRVMGKEIKFLLHFVKESKQDESGMPNNRFLAERTGGTYSTLKVQPAELEDSGVYFCASSRPGLAGAGEQYFGPGTRLTVT.